Given below is one T cell receptor beta chain in context. The antigen remains unidentified. Sequencing targeted expressed TCRB transcripts, as all isolated RNA had been reverse transcribed. Clones were read by immunoSEQ multiplex PCR, and TCRdb kept only the in-frame ones, dropping some. The sample lists nearly 350,000 clones, approximately 9.9% occurring once. The entry originates in a study of beta chain features in type 1 diabetes. Notes on the study in general: Shortening that was moderate but significant affected the TCRB CDR3s of Type 1 diabetes patients in all four CD4+ subsets.

This CDR3 is 18 amino acids long. This sequence joins TRBV21-1 and TRBJ1-6; the table's D gene call, TRBD1, was not cross checked with the DNA. TRBV21-1 is deemed a pseudogene. The sequence was collected from a man aged 25 to 40 with type 1 diabetes. Sequenced: central memory CD4+ T cells from blood. CDR3 bases: TGTGCCAGCAGCAACCTATGGGGGAAACAGGGGGCAAGGTCACCCCTCCACTTT. Translated, it gives CASSNLWGKQGARSPLHF.